This TCR beta chain was sequenced during a study of cytomegalovirus exposure and HLA in healthy donors. Looked up from germline, CDR1 is SGHAT and CDR2 is FQNNGV. Unmatched junction bases numbered 4, after V lost 5 bases and J lost 5 bases. CDR3 size: 13 residues. Researchers ran the PCR with 60 Vbeta and 13 Jbeta primers. Libraries were prepared by immunoSEQ multiplex PCR; TCRdb keeps only in-frame clonotypes and omits some of them. Altogether roughly 130,000 clones are present, roughly three fifths being singletons, with the ten largest covering roughly 8.6%. The receptor's source is a woman between 40 and 55 years old in good health and CMV-seropositive. The chain employs TRBV11-2 and TRBJ1-1; 8 bases map to TRBD1. The sample was PBMCs. CDR3 coding DNA: TGTGCCAGCAGCACCACAGGGGGAACTGAAGCTTTCTTT. Translating it yields CASSTTGGTEAFF.